This T cell receptor (beta chain) came from a study of T-cell reconstitution after alpha-beta-depleted transplantation in children. Regarding the study as a whole: Roughly two months post-transplant, alpha-beta T cells reportedly originated from several hundred graft clones that had expanded. Day-60 TCRbeta diversity that was high in some patients was derived from surviving recipient T cells and thymic progenitors.

This clonotype was detected ten times or more. As yet, its antigen is unknown. Using unique molecular identifiers, the investigators prepared the TCRbeta library. TCRdb reprocessed the PCR reads via MiXCR and lists one record per CDR3 protein. Among approximately 15,000 distinct CDR3 sequences listed, about 7.7% were seen once. Germline trimming cut 1 base from V and 5 bases from J; bases unmatched to any gene: 5. The CDR3 length is 16 residues. Germline CDR1 DFQATT, CDR2 SNEGSKA (reference sequence). This TCR was sampled from a boy under two years old who had a stem cell transplant for Wiskott-Aldrich syndrome, so the T cells may come from the graft donor. The sample in question was PBMCs, mostly from graft donor cells, obtained 60 days after TCRalphabeta/CD19-depleted stem cell transplant. J is TRBJ2-2 and V is TRBV20-1; 12 nucleotides match TRBD2. This CDR3 reads CSARGSGTSGTGELFF. For the CDR3, the DNA is TGCAGTGCTAGAGGTTCCGGGACTAGCGGGACCGGGGAGCTGTTTTTT.